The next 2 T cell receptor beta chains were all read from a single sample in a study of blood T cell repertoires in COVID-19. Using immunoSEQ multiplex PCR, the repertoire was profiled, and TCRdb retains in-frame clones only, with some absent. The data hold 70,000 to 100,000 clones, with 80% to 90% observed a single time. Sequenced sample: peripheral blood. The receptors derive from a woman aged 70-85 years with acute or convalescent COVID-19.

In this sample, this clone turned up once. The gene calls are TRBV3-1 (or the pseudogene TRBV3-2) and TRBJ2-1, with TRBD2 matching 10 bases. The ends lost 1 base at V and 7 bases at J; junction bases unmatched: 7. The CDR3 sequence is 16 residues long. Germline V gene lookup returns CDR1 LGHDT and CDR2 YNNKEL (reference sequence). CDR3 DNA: TGTGCCAGCAGCCAAGGAGGACTAGCGGCGGGTAATGAGCAGTTCTTC. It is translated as CASSQGGLAAGNEQFF.

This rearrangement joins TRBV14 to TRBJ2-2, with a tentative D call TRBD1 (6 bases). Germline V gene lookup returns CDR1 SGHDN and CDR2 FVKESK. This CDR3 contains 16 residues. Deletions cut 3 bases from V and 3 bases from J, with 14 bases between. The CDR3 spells CASSQGAILYTGELFF. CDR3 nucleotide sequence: TGTGCCAGCAGCCAGGGGGCGATTTTATACACCGGGGAGCTGTTTTTT.